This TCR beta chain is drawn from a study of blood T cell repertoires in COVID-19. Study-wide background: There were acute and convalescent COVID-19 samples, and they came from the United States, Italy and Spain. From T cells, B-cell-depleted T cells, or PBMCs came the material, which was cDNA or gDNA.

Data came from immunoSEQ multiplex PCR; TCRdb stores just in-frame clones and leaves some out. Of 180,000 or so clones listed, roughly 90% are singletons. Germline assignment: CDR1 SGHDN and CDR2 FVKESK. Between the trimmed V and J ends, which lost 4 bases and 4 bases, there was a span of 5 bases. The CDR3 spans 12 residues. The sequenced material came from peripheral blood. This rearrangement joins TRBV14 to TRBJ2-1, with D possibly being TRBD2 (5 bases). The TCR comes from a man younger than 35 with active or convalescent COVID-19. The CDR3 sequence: CASSRGYNEQFF. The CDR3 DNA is TGTGCCAGCAGCCGAGGGTACAATGAGCAGTTCTTC.